A single sample is the source of the 30 T cell receptor beta chains below, sequenced in a study of blood T cell repertoires in COVID-19 (dated by TCRdb to 2018 to 2021). The method was the immunoSEQ multiplex PCR assay. TCRdb retrieved this table from immuneACCESS and kept in-frame rearrangements only. Not all clones are present; in checked studies, unresolved V genes account for under half, and no reason is known for the remainder. This sample holds under 450,000 clones; 75% to 90% were observed only once. The ten top clones hold 5% to 5.5% of the sample. The sequencing input was PBMCs or T cells enriched from blood (not recorded which). The receptor source for this set is a woman aged 50 to 65 who had recovered from COVID-19.

Turning to this clone: The junction does not match germline at one end; this may be a read error. V usage is TRBV7-7 and J usage is TRBJ2-2, with TRBD1 identical over 10 bases. Germline assignment: CDR1 SSHAT and CDR2 FNYEAQ (reference sequence). This CDR3 has 15 residues. The CDR3: CASSSGQGRSGELFF. The CDR3 DNA is TGTGCTAGCAGCTCGGGACAGGGGAGGTCCGGGGAGCTGTTTTTT.

V is TRBV7-9 and J is TRBJ2-3; TRBD2 agrees at 14 bases. The V gene end was trimmed by 6 bases and the J gene end by 4 bases; junction bases not matched to a gene: 6. From germline, CDR1 is SEHNR and CDR2 FQNEAQ (reference sequence). The CDR3 is made up of 16 amino acids. The CDR3 coding sequence is TGTGCCAGCAGGGGACTAGCGGGAGTCCTCGCAGATACGCAGTATTTT. As protein: CASRGLAGVLADTQYF. Filled out from reference TRBV7-9 and TRBJ2-3, the complete variable domain reads DTGVSQNPRHKITKRGQNVTFRCDPISEHNRLYWYRQTLGQGPEFLTYFQNEAQLEKSRLLSDRFSAERPKGSFSTLEIQRTEQGDSAMYLCASRGLAGVLADTQYFGPGTRLTVL.

This clone appeared a single time. The chain recombines TRBV5-1 with TRBJ2-1, with D possibly matching TRBD2 (5 bases). Trimming shortened V by 0 bases and J by 9 bases, and 10 bases separated the two germline ends. The length of the CDR3 is 13 residues. Germline CDR1 reads SGHRS; CDR2 reads YFSETQ. The CDR3 here is CASSLGGLGEQFF. The CDR3 coding sequence is TGCGCCAGCAGCTTGGGCGGGTTGGGTGAGCAGTTCTTC.

The chain employs TRBV3-1 (or the pseudogene TRBV3-2) and TRBJ1-2; 8 bases are a match to TRBD1. Germline lookup yields CDR1 LGHDT and CDR2 YNNKEL (reference sequence). CDR3 length: 17 amino acids. The ends lost 1 base at V and 1 base at J; junction bases unmatched: 8. The chain's CDR3 is CASSQARTGLYNYGYTF. The CDR3 coding sequence is TGTGCCAGCAGCCAAGCCAGGACAGGGCTATATAACTATGGCTACACCTTC.

The chain carries TRBV27 and TRBJ1-2, with 8 nucleotides matching TRBD1. This CDR3 contains 14 residues. CDR1 and CDR2 (germline): MNHEY, SMNVEV (reference sequence). Trimming at V came to 4 bases and at J to 3 bases, leaving 4 bases not matched to a gene. In DNA, the CDR3 is TGTGCCAGCAGTTGGTCAGGGGGCGACTATGGCTACACCTTC. It yields the protein CASSWSGGDYGYTF.

This clone was observed a single time. The gene calls are TRBV19 and TRBJ1-3; 7 positions match TRBD1. V dropped 5 bases and J dropped 7; count of bases not matched to a gene: 11. This CDR3 has 15 residues. The germline V gene encodes CDR1 LNHDA and CDR2 SQIVND (reference sequence). DNA of the CDR3: TGTGCCAGTAGTCTACTATCGGGGACAGTCAACACCATATATTTT. Translating gives CASSLLSGTVNTIYF.

The chain joins TRBV30 to TRBJ1-2; 10 bases match TRBD1. Germline CDR1 is GTSNPN and CDR2 is SVGIG (reference sequence). This CDR3 contains 13 residues. J was trimmed by 5 bases and V by 5 bases; bases with no gene match: 5. CDR3 DNA: TGTGCCTGGCACCTGGGACAGGGGTATGGCTACACCTTC. It codes for CAWHLGQGYGYTF.

CDR3 region: CASSLDRDYEQYF. The CDR3 region has the DNA TGTGCCAGCAGCTTGGACAGGGACTACGAGCAGTACTTC. The chain carries TRBV11-3 and TRBJ2-7; the match to TRBD1 covers 8 bases. The CDR3 is made up of 13 amino acids. The junction had 1 base not matched to a gene; V was cut back by 3 bases and J by 3 bases. Looked up from germline, CDR1 is SGHNT and CDR2 is YENEEA.

The V call is TRBV7-9, the J call TRBJ1-5, with TRBD1 as a possible D gene (6 bases). This CDR3 has 15 residues. The V gene's germline CDR1 is SEHNR and CDR2 FQNEAQ (reference sequence). V dropped 5 bases and J dropped 6 bases, with 17 bases sitting between them. The CDR3 spells CASSLGAGVGQPQHF. For the CDR3, the DNA is TGTGCCAGCAGCCTGGGGGCAGGGGTTGGTCAGCCCCAGCATTTT.

The rearrangement links TRBV4-1 to TRBJ1-2; 7 positions match TRBD1. This CDR3 region has 15 residues. Germline V CDR1 and CDR2: MGHRA, YSYEKL. V shed 4 bases and J 0 bases; nucleotides not matched to a gene: 5. The CDR3 loop is CASSPTGTANYGYTF. Written as DNA, the CDR3 is TGCGCCAGCAGCCCCACCGGGACAGCTAACTATGGCTACACCTTC.

The chain joins TRBV30 to TRBJ2-2; 9 bases align to TRBD1. This CDR3 contains 13 residues. J was trimmed by 6 bases and V by 5 bases; bases with no gene match: 4. Germline-derived CDR1 and CDR2 are GTSNPN and SVGIG (reference sequence). The CDR3 loop reads CAWGDRAAGELFF. CDR3 DNA sequence: TGTGCCTGGGGGGACAGGGCGGCCGGGGAGCTGTTTTTT.

This chain uses TRBV29-1 with TRBJ2-1; 11 bases fit TRBD2. Trimming removed 7 bases from V and 8 bases from J; junction bases left unmatched: 10. This CDR3 is built from 14 residues. The V gene's germline CDR1 is SQVTM and CDR2 ANQGSEA. The CDR3 protein is CSGLAGGSRDEQFF. CDR3 bases: TGCAGCGGATTAGCGGGGGGGTCGAGGGATGAGCAGTTCTTC.

For this clone: One end of the junction varies from germline; a read error may be responsible. J is TRBJ1-2 and V is TRBV18, with 9 bases fitting TRBD1. CDR1 is KGHSH and CDR2 is LQKENI in the germline V gene. CDR3 length: 12 residues. The chain's CDR3 is CASSLTPGTGKF. The CDR3 bases are TGTGCCAGCTCACTCACCCCCGGGACAGGGAAATTC.

The rearrangement links TRBV2 to TRBJ2-2; 8 bases are a match to TRBD1. The CDR3 runs to 14 residues. Losses at the gene ends were 8 bases for V and 5 bases for J; bases not matched to a gene: 7. Germline CDR1 and CDR2: SNHLY and FYNNEI. CDR3 DNA sequence: TGTGCCAGCCGACGGGACAGGAAAACCGGGGAGCTGTTTTTT. Amino acids: CASRRDRKTGELFF. The full variable domain, its missing parts supplied by reference TRBV2 and TRBJ2-2, is EPEVTQTPSHQVTQMGQEVILRCVPISNHLYFYWYRQILGQKVEFLVSFYNNEISEKSEIFDDQFSVERPDGSNFTLKIRSTKLEDSAMYFCASRRDRKTGELFFGEGSRLTVL.

The table lists this clone with a count of one. The rearrangement links TRBV19 to TRBJ2-2; 7 bases agree with TRBD2. CDR3 length equals 14 residues. V was pared by 9 bases and J by 5 bases, with 9 bases of the junction left unmatched. The germline V gene encodes CDR1 LNHDA and CDR2 SQIVND (reference sequence). This chain's CDR3 is CASAWRELTGELFF. The CDR3 DNA reads TGTGCCAGCGCCTGGCGGGAGTTAACCGGGGAGCTGTTTTTT.

Of note for this clone: Other nucleotide sequences in the sample specify the same CDR3. The gene calls are TRBV10-2 and TRBJ1-2; D uncertain. Between the trimmed V and J ends, which lost 0 bases and 5 bases, there was a span of 7 bases. CDR1 and CDR2 from the germline V gene are WSHSY and SAAADI. The CDR3 is 13 amino acids. CDR3 sequence (DNA): TGCGCCAGCAGTGAGTCGACGGGATATGGCTACACCTTC. The encoded protein is CASSESTGYGYTF.

This clone was detected only once. The V and J genes are TRBV2 and TRBJ2-2; a possible D gene is TRBD1 (6 bases). Germline V gives CDR1 SNHLY, CDR2 FYNNEI. This CDR3 is 13 amino acids long. V was cut by 6 bases and J by 5 bases, with 10 bases left in between. The CDR3: CASRTGTTGELFF. CDR3 in DNA: TGTGCCAGCAGAACCGGGACAACCGGGGAGCTGTTTTTT.

This chain joins TRBV28 and TRBJ1-1, with D possibly TRBD1 on 6 matching bases. The CDR3 covers 14 residues. Trimming removed 7 bases from V and 0 bases from J, with 12 bases in between. Germline assignment: CDR1 MDHEN and CDR2 SYDVKM. In DNA, the CDR3 is TGTGCCAGCACCACGGACAGCATGAACACTGAAGCTTTCTTT. Its protein product is CASTTDSMNTEAFF.

V is TRBV12-3 or TRBV12-4 and J is TRBJ2-3; no clear D. V lost 7 bases, J lost 0 bases, and 8 bases lay in between. CDR3 length: 13 amino acids. The CDR3 is CASTFGSTDTQYF. In DNA form, the CDR3 reads TGTGCCAGCACCTTCGGGAGCACAGATACGCAGTATTTT.

V gene TRBV6-5 combines with J gene TRBJ2-7; D possibly corresponds to TRBD1 (5 bases). Germline V gene lookup returns CDR1 MNHEY and CDR2 SVGAGI. Trimming took off 4 bases at V and 3 bases at J, with 13 bases between the two ends. The CDR3 consists of 14 residues. In nucleotides, the CDR3 is TGTGCCAGCAGTTCCTCCTACCAGGGCTACGAGCAGTACTTC. Translation gives CASSSSYQGYEQYF.

The chain is built from TRBV19 and TRBJ1-2; TRBD1 agrees at 9 bases. The ends lost 6 bases at V and 3 bases at J; junction bases unmatched: 8. Germline V gene data show CDR1 as LNHDA and CDR2 as SQIVND (reference sequence). The CDR3 is made up of 15 amino acids. The CDR3 DNA reads as TGTGCCAGTAGCACAACAGGGGGCTATCACTATGGCTACACCTTC. Its translation is CASSTTGGYHYGYTF.

The chain combines TRBV5-6 with TRBJ1-3; D call uncertain. The germline V and J ends were trimmed by 1 base and 0 bases, with 5 bases remaining between them. The CDR3 consists of 14 residues. CDR1 is SGHDT, CDR2 YYEEEE, per germline. CDR3 bases: TGTGCCAGCAGCTTGTGGCTCTCTGGAAACACCATATATTTT. This gives the protein CASSLWLSGNTIYF. Combining the CDR3 with reference TRBV5-6 and TRBJ1-3 gives the whole variable domain DAGVTQSPTHLIKTRGQQVTLRCSPKSGHDTVSWYQQALGQGPQFIFQYYEEEERQRGNFPDRFSGHQFPNYSSELNVNALLLGDSALYLCASSLWLSGNTIYFGEGSWLTVV.

Points on this clone: A read error may explain this, as a much larger clone is one base away. The chain links TRBV6-2 or TRBV6-3 to TRBJ1-5; no firm D call. V dropped 4 bases and J dropped 4 bases, with 5 bases sitting between them. The CDR3 has 12 amino acids. Germline V gene sequence: CDR1 MNHEY, CDR2 SVGEGT. The chain's CDR3 is CASSSYNQPQHF. CDR3 coding DNA: TGTGCCAGCAGTTCCTATAATCAGCCCCAGCATTTT.

The J gene is TRBJ2-4, the V gene TRBV12-3 or TRBV12-4; perhaps TRBD2 as D (6 bases). V was shortened by 5 bases and J by 15 bases, with 17 bases between the two germline ends. The CDR3 has 12 residues. In DNA form, the CDR3 reads TGTGCCAGCAGTGCGCAACTAGCTCACCCGTACTTC. Translating it yields CASSAQLAHPYF.

V usage is TRBV9 and J usage is TRBJ1-2; TRBD1 might be the D (5 bases). The CDR3 is made up of 15 amino acids. The germline V gene encodes CDR1 SGDLS and CDR2 YYNGEE. Trimming cost V 0 bases and J 4 bases, with 13 bases left between them. The CDR3 DNA sequence: TGTGCCAGCAGCGTAGGGACATCCATGGGCTATGGCTACACCTTC. It specifies CASSVGTSMGYGYTF.

J is TRBJ1-2 and V is TRBV28; maybe TRBD1 (5 bases). In germline, CDR1 is MDHEN, CDR2 SYDVKM. The CDR3 loop spans 13 amino acids. V lost 5 bases to trimming and J lost 4 bases, with 11 bases between them. CDR3 in amino acids: CASSRSGGYGYTF. The CDR3 DNA follows: TGTGCCAGCAGTCGATCGGGGGGCTATGGCTACACCTTC.

V is TRBV5-1 and J is TRBJ2-3; 8 bases are shared with TRBD1. This CDR3 region has 15 residues. V lost 4 bases to trimming and J lost 2 bases; unmatched junction nucleotides: 6. CDR1 SGHRS and CDR2 YFSETQ come from the germline V gene. The CDR3 DNA sequence: TGCGCCAGCAGCCCTGGGACAGGTTCCACAGATACGCAGTATTTT. It translates to CASSPGTGSTDTQYF.

The chain employs TRBV10-3 and TRBJ1-1; TRBD1 might be the D (6 bases). The CDR3 has 16 amino acids. V lost 4 bases to trimming and J lost 4 bases, with 19 bases between them. Germline V lookup: CDR1 ENHRY, CDR2 SYGVKD. The CDR3 reads CAISAPQGSDRTEAFF. DNA of the CDR3: TGTGCCATCAGTGCCCCGCAGGGGTCGGATCGCACTGAAGCTTTCTTT.

The chain is built from TRBV5-1 and TRBJ1-2; 10 positions agree with TRBD1. Germline V gene lookup returns CDR1 SGHRS and CDR2 YFSETQ. The CDR3 is made up of 15 amino acids. J gave up 8 bases and V 3 bases, and 10 bases lay outside the gene matches. The CDR3 nucleotides read TGCGCCAGCAGCTCCTCTCCCGGGACAGGGGCAGGCTACACCTTC. This encodes CASSSSPGTGAGYTF.

The chain combines TRBV3-1 (or the pseudogene TRBV3-2) with TRBJ2-1, with D hard to call. The CDR3 length is 14 residues. V lost 0 bases, J lost 6 bases, and 9 bases lay in between. The V gene's germline CDR1 is LGHDT and CDR2 YNNKEL (reference sequence). The CDR3 nucleotides read TGTGCCAGCAGCCAAGATTGGGCTTCCAATGAGCAGTTCTTC. This codes for CASSQDWASNEQFF.